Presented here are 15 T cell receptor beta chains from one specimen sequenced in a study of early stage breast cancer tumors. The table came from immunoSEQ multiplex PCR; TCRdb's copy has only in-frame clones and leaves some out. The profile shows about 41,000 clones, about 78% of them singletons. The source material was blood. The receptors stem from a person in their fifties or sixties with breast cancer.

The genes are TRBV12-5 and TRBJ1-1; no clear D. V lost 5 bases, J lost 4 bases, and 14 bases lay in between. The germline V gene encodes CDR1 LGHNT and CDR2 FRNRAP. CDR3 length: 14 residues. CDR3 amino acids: CASGNLEGLTEAFF. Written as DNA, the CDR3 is TGTGCTAGTGGTAACCTGGAGGGCCTCACTGAAGCTTTCTTT. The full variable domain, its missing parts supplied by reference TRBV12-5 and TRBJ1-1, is DARVTQTPRHKVTEMGQEVTMRCQPILGHNTVFWYRQTMMQGLELLAYFRNRAPLDDSGMPKDRFSAEMPDATLATLKIQPSEPRDSAVYFCASGNLEGLTEAFFGQGTRLTVV.

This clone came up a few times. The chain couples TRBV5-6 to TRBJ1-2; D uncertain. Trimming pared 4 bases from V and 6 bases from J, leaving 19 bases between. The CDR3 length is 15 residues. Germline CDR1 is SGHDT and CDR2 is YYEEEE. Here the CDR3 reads CASSLSAVSRHGYTF. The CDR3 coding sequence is TGTGCCAGCAGCCTCTCGGCGGTATCTAGGCATGGCTACACCTTC. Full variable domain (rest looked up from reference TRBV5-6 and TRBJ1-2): DAGVTQSPTHLIKTRGQQVTLRCSPKSGHDTVSWYQQALGQGPQFIFQYYEEEERQRGNFPDRFSGHQFPNYSSELNVNALLLGDSALYLCASSLSAVSRHGYTFGSGTRLTVV.

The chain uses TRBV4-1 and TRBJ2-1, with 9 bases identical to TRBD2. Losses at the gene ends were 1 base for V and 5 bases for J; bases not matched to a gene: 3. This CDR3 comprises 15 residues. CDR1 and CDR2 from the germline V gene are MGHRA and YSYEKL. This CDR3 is CASSQAGTSHNEQFF. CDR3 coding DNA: TGCGCCAGCAGCCAAGCCGGGACTAGCCACAATGAGCAGTTCTTC.

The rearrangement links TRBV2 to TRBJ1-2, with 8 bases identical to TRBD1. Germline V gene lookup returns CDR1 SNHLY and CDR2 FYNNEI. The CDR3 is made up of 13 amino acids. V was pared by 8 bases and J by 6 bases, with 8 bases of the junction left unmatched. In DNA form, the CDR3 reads TGTGCCAGCGACCAGGGGGCAAGGGATGGCTACACCTTC. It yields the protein CASDQGARDGYTF.

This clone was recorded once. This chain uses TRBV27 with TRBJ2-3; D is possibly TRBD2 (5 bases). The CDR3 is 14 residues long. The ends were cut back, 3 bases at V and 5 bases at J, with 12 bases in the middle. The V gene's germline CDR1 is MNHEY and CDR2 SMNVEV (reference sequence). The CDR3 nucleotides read TGTGCCAGCAGTTTGGAGCGGAGGTTAGATACGCAGTATTTT. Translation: CASSLERRLDTQYF.

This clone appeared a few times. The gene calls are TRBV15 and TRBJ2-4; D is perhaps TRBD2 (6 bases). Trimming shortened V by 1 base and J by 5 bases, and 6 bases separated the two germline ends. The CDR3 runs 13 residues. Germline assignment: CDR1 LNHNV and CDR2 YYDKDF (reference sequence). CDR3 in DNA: TGTGCCACCAGCAGAGCGGGAGAAAACATTCAGTACTTC. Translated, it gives CATSRAGENIQYF.

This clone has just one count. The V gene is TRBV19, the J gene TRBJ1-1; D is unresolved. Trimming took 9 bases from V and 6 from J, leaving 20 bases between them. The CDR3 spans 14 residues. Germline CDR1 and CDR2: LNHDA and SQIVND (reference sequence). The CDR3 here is CASSHSSGIAEAFF. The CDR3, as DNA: TGTGCCAGCTCGCACTCTTCGGGGATCGCTGAAGCTTTCTTT.

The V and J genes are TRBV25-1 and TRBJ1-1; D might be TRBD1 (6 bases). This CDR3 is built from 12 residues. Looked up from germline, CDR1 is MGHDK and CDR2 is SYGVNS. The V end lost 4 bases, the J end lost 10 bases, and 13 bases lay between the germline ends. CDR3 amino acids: CASSALGGVAFF. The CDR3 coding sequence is TGTGCCAGCAGTGCTCTAGGGGGGGTAGCTTTCTTT.

For the CDR3, the DNA is TGTGCCAGCAGTGAAAAGACAGGGCCGGAGACCCAGTACTTC. This gives the protein CASSEKTGPETQYF. The chain combines TRBV2 with TRBJ2-5, with TRBD1 matching over 7 bases. Germline V gene data show CDR1 as SNHLY and CDR2 as FYNNEI. This CDR3 is 14 amino acids long. The junction had 5 bases not matched to a gene; V was cut back by 2 bases and J by 5 bases.

The CDR3 protein is CASGTGGLVGYNEQFF. In nucleotides, the CDR3 is TGTGCCAGCGGGACGGGGGGGCTAGTGGGCTACAATGAGCAGTTCTTC. This rearrangement joins TRBV7-8 to TRBJ2-1; 8 positions agree with TRBD2. V shed 8 bases and J 3 bases; nucleotides not matched to a gene: 12. This CDR3 contains 16 residues. Germline loops: CDR1 SGHVS, CDR2 FQNEAQ.

CDR3: CSVDFRGTYNEQFF. The DNA for the CDR3 is TGCAGCGTCGACTTCAGGGGGACCTACAATGAGCAGTTCTTC. The rearrangement joins TRBV29-1 to TRBJ2-1, with TRBD1 identical over 7 bases. Germline-derived CDR1 and CDR2 are SQVTM and ANQGSEA. The CDR3 loop spans 14 amino acids. The ends lost 6 bases at V and 2 bases at J; junction bases unmatched: 7.

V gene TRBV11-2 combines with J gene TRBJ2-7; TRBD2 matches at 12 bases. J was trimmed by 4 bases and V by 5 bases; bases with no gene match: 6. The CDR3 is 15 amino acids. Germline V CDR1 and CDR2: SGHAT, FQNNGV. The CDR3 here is CASSLSSGGGYEQYV. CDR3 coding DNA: TGTGCCAGCAGCCTCTCTAGCGGGGGGGGTTACGAGCAGTACGTC.

In nucleotides, the CDR3 is TGTGCCAGCAGCGCCGGGACTAGCGGATACCAAGAGACCCAGTACTTC. Encoded protein: CASSAGTSGYQETQYF. This chain connects TRBV11-3 to TRBJ2-5, with 11 positions matching TRBD2. The CDR3 length is 16 residues. Unmatched junction bases numbered 5, after V lost 5 bases and J lost 0 bases. Germline V gene sequence: CDR1 SGHNT, CDR2 YENEEA.

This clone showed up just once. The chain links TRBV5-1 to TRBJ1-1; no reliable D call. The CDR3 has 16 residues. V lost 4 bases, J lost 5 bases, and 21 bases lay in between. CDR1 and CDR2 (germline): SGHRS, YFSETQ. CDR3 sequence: CASSPGSGRVDTEAFF. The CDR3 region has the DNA TGCGCCAGCAGCCCAGGAAGCGGAAGGGTCGATACTGAAGCTTTCTTT.

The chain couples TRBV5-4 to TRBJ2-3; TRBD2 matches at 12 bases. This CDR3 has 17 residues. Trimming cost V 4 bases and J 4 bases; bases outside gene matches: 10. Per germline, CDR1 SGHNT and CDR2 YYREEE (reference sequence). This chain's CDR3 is CASSHLTSGRNADTQYF. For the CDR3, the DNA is TGTGCCAGCAGCCACCTGACTAGCGGGAGAAACGCAGATACGCAGTATTTT.